Here is one T cell receptor (beta chain) with its context. At least ten counts were recorded for this clonotype. Which antigen it targets is not known. No base-level quality is on record; no much larger clone is a single base apart. The receptor library was made with PCR. Sequencer: Illumina HiSeq 2500. To normalize quantification of the TCRbeta repertoire, the TCR libraries were built with molecular barcoding that relied on unique molecular identifiers. Starting from the raw public reads, TCRdb applied fastp trimming at Q25, assembled clones with MiXCR and retained in-frame beta chains. Every distinct CDR3 protein forms one entry, paired with its most common genes and DNA. Recorded for this sample are fewer than 5,500 distinct CDR3 sequences; less than 20% of them occurred a single time. The ten most abundant clones make up approximately 44% of the sample. The data originate from a study of T-cell reconstitution after alpha-beta-depleted transplantation in children listed by TCRdb under 2016. Some background on the complete study: Using TCR repertoire profiling, the study quantitatively followed how T-cell immune reconstitution unfolded in children after TCRalphabeta/CD19-depleted allogeneic hematopoietic cell transplantation.

CDR1 KGHDR and CDR2 SFDVKD are derived from the germline V gene. The germline V and J ends show losses of 3 bases and 0 bases respectively, and no gene match explains 7 bases of the junction. The CDR3, cysteine through phenylalanine, is 18 amino acids long. The entry retains the CDR3 DNA only, 54 bases that are in frame from base 1. The sample's treatment or condition label is to be understood as: allogeneic hematopoietic cell transplantation with graft depleted of TCRalphabeta T cells and CD19 B cells. Transplant recipients were children who received TCRalphabeta/CD19-depleted allogeneic hematopoietic cell grafts. Points the paper makes about the study in general: About two months after transplant, the apparently early recovery of alphabetaT-cell counts reportedly depended on just several hundred clones that had expanded rapidly and came from non-depleted graft cells. In some patients, high TCRbeta diversity at day 60 was attributed to recipient T cells and intrathymic progenitors that had survived conditioning. The frequencies of hyperexpanded clones fell over the following months, and after one year, T-cell counts and TCRbeta diversity were mostly attributed to newly produced T cells.

This TCR was sampled from a male patient between 2 and 15 years old who had a stem cell transplant for acute lymphoblastic leukemia, so the T cells may come from the graft donor. The specimen was PBMCs, mostly from graft donor cells, collected 180 days after TCRalphabeta/CD19-depleted stem cell transplant. In this chain, TRBV24-1 is recombined with TRBJ2-6, and 7 junctional nucleotides match TRBD1. The DNA reads TGTGCCACCAGTGATCGGACAGGTCCTCGCTCTGGGGCCAACGTCCTGACTTTC. It encodes CATSDRTGPRSGANVLTF.